The rows below give T cell receptor beta chains drawn from one sample of a study of EBV T-cell therapy then PD-1 blockade in nasopharyngeal carcinoma. Antigens of these TCRs are unknown. Repertoires were generated with immunoSEQ multiplex PCR, while TCRdb's copy carries only in-frame clones and drops some. The table includes roughly 17,000 clones, 80% to 85% detected once. Specimen: CD8+ T cells from blood, collected at day 0 from a patient whose treatment included autologous EBV-specific T cells and nivolumab. The source is a man in his forties with nasopharyngeal carcinoma. CDR3s include the opening cysteine and the closing phenylalanine or tryptophan. D genes are given only for firm matches. Clone size, where shown, is once, few, many, or a class for clones that have expanded.

-,TRBV19,TRBJ2-2,-,14,TGTGCCATCCGGCCGGGACCCCTCTCGGGGGAGCTGTTTTTT,CAIRPGPLSGELFF
-,TRBV6-5,TRBJ1-4,large,15,TGTGCCAGCAGCCAGTCGTCCGGGGGTAATGAAAAACTGTTTTTT,CASSQSSGGNEKLFF
TRBD2,TRBV5-6,TRBJ2-3,-,14,TGTGCCAGCAGCTTGGGAGCGGGGCCGGATACGCAGTATTTT,CASSLGAGPDTQYF
TRBD2,TRBV6-2/TRBV6-3,TRBJ2-1,-,17,TGTGCCAGCAGTTACTGGTGGCGGGGGGGCACCTACAATGAGCAGTTCTTC,CASSYWWRGGTYNEQFF
-,TRBV18,TRBJ1-3,-,15,TGTGCCAGCTCACCAGTAGACCGATCTGGAAACACCATATATTTT,CASSPVDRSGNTIYF
TRBD1,TRBV9,TRBJ1-6,once,18,TGTGCCAGCAGCGGGGCCGGACAGGGGACAGGAGGTAATTCACCCCTCCACTTT,CASSGAGQGTGGNSPLHF
-,TRBV5-1,TRBJ2-5,few,13,TGCGCCAGCAGGTTGACGGGGGAAGAGACCCAGTACTTC,CASRLTGEETQYF
TRBD1,TRBV27,TRBJ1-2,-,15,TGTGCCAGCAGATTCTTCATGACAGGGGATTATGGCTACACCTTC,CASRFFMTGDYGYTF
TRBD2,TRBV2,TRBJ2-1,-,16,TGTGCCACCCGTCGGGGGGGCGGGGCCCCCTACAATGAGCAGTTCTTC,CATRRGGGAPYNEQFF
TRBD1,TRBV4-3,TRBJ2-7,-,14,TGCGCCAGCAGCCAAGGGACAGGGCGCTACGAGCAGTACTTC,CASSQGTGRYEQYF
-,TRBV7-8,TRBJ2-7,-,14,TGTGCCAGCTCCATTGGGGGGACCTCCTACGAGCAGTACTTC,CASSIGGTSYEQYF
-,TRBV4-1,TRBJ1-1,-,15,TGCGCCAGCAGCCAAGTACAACAGGCGAACACTGAAGCTTTCTTT,CASSQVQQANTEAFF
-,TRBV5-1,TRBJ1-1,-,12,TGCGCCAGCAGCTTGGCCGGCGAAGAAGCTTTCTTT,CASSLAGEEAFF
TRBD2,TRBV5-1,TRBJ2-3,-,18,TGCGCCAGCAGCTTAGCCGGGACTAGCGGGGGGGCCGTAGATACGCAGTATTTT,CASSLAGTSGGAVDTQYF
-,TRBV7-9,TRBJ2-7,-,17,TGTGCCAGCAGCTTAGGGGTTGCGGGGTTTTCCTCCTACGAGCAGTACTTC,CASSLGVAGFSSYEQYF
-,TRBV27,TRBJ1-2,-,14,TGTGCCAGCAGTTTGACCCCCGGGGGCTATGGCTACACCTTC,CASSLTPGGYGYTF
-,TRBV7-6,TRBJ1-1,few,14,TGTGCCAGCAGCTTAGCGGCAGGGCAGACTGAAGCTTTCTTT,CASSLAAGQTEAFF
-,TRBV28,TRBJ1-2,-,15,TGTGCCAGCAGTTTAAAGGGCCAGATCAACTATGGCTACACCTTC,CASSLKGQINYGYTF